What follows are 21 T cell receptor beta chains derived from one specimen sequenced in a study of cytomegalovirus exposure and HLA in healthy donors. Amplification used 60 Vbeta primers and 13 Jbeta primers. Sequencing was performed with immunoSEQ multiplex PCR; in TCRdb, only in-frame clones are kept and a portion is missing. The sample lists under 250,000 clones, more than 75% occurring once. Sample: PBMCs. The receptors stem from a man between 40 and 49 years old in good health and CMV-seropositive.

The chain combines TRBV27 with TRBJ2-5, with D tentatively TRBD1 (5 bases). CDR3 length: 15 residues. Trimming removed 3 bases at V and 5 bases at J, with 16 bases between. Germline assignment: CDR1 MNHEY and CDR2 SMNVEV (reference sequence). This chain's CDR3 is CASSFRAGSFETQYF. The CDR3 bases are TGTGCCAGCAGTTTCCGGGCAGGGTCTTTCGAGACCCAGTACTTC.

Worth noting for this clone: One end of the junction fails to match germline, which may point to a read error. CDR3 sequence (DNA): TGTGCCAGCACCTTAAGCGGGAGCACCGGGGAGCTGTTTTTT. Its protein is CASTLSGSTGELFF. The chain combines TRBV7-3 with TRBJ2-2; 8 bases map to TRBD2. The CDR3 consists of 14 residues. Germline CDR1 and CDR2: SGHTA and FQGTGA.

The J gene is TRBJ2-1, the V gene TRBV14, with 8 nucleotides matching TRBD2. Trimming removed 4 bases from V and 4 bases from J; junction bases left unmatched: 3. This CDR3 region has 14 residues. Per germline, CDR1 SGHDN and CDR2 FVKESK. In DNA form, the CDR3 reads TGTGCCAGCAGCCTGGGACTAGGGTACAATGAGCAGTTCTTC. Encoded protein: CASSLGLGYNEQFF.

Of note for this clone: Germline and junction disagree at one end, which may indicate a read error. J is TRBJ2-2 and V is TRBV7-7; D perhaps matches TRBD1 (6 bases). Germline CDR1 and CDR2: SSHAT and FNYEAQ (reference sequence). This CDR3 has 17 amino acids. This CDR3 reads CASSLSAGTSNTGELFF. In DNA, the CDR3 is TGTGCTAGCAGCTTGAGTGCAGGGACATCGAACACCGGGGAGCTGTTTTTT.

V and J are TRBV2 and TRBJ2-1; TRBD1 agrees at 7 bases. V shed 4 bases, J shed 7 bases, and the junction held 7 bases outside the gene matches. The CDR3 length is 14 residues. Germline lookup yields CDR1 SNHLY and CDR2 FYNNEI. CDR3 nucleotide sequence: TGTGCCAGCAGTGTCCGAAGGGGGCGGAATGAGCAGTTCTTC. Amino acids: CASSVRRGRNEQFF.

The chain joins TRBV9 to TRBJ1-1; D is unclear. Germline CDR1 reads SGDLS; CDR2 reads YYNGEE. This CDR3 is 14 amino acids long. V lost 3 bases and J lost 1, with 10 bases in between. In DNA, the CDR3 is TGTGCCAGCAGCGCAGACACCTCGAACACTGAAGCTTTCTTT. Encoded protein: CASSADTSNTEAFF.

V usage is TRBV7-3 and J usage is TRBJ2-3, with TRBD2 matching over 7 bases. The CDR3 has 15 residues. CDR1 SGHTA and CDR2 FQGTGA come from the germline V gene. Trimming took 5 bases from V and 1 from J; bases not matched to a gene: 6. This CDR3 reads CASSTSGTRTDTQYF. CDR3 nucleotide sequence: TGTGCCAGCAGCACCAGCGGGACTCGCACAGATACGCAGTATTTT.

The rearrangement joins TRBV19 to TRBJ1-2, with D possibly TRBD1 on 5 matching bases. The V end lost 10 bases, the J end lost 3 bases, and 12 bases lay between the germline ends. The CDR3 runs 12 residues. The germline gives CDR1 LNHDA, CDR2 SQIVND (reference sequence). The CDR3 spells CATRGSHYGYTF. DNA for the CDR3: TGTGCCACCCGGGGGAGTCACTATGGCTACACCTTC.

This clone appeared once. This sequence joins TRBV25-1 and TRBJ1-1; 9 nucleotides line up with TRBD1. The CDR3 consists of 16 residues. The ends lost 9 bases at V and 6 bases at J; junction bases unmatched: 17. Germline V gene sequence: CDR1 MGHDK, CDR2 SYGVNS. CDR3 coding DNA: TGTGCCAGTACCGGGACAGGGTGGGTGTCAGGGGCTGAAGCTTTCTTT. Translated, it gives CASTGTGWVSGAEAFF.

The chain uses TRBV28 and TRBJ2-6, with D maybe TRBD1 (6 bases). CDR1 and CDR2 from the germline V gene are MDHEN and SYDVKM. V lost 5 bases, J lost 5 bases, and 10 bases lay in between. The CDR3 length is 14 residues. CDR3 in DNA: TGTGCCAGCAGTACAGGGTTGAGGGCCAACGTCCTGACTTTC. Its translation: CASSTGLRANVLTF.

The chain links TRBV27 to TRBJ1-4; 7 bases map to TRBD1. This CDR3 contains 15 residues. Germline values: CDR1 MNHEY, CDR2 SMNVEV (reference sequence). The V segment lost 6 bases and the J segment 8 bases; nucleotides outside the gene matches: 12. The DNA for the CDR3 is TGTGCCAGCAGAAAACTCGGGGCAGGGGGAGAAAAACTGTTTTTT. It is translated as CASRKLGAGGEKLFF.

The chain is built from TRBV5-1 and TRBJ1-1; 7 bases are a match to TRBD1. After removal of 4 bases from V and 4 bases from J, the junction contained 1 base not matched to a gene. Germline CDR1 SGHRS, CDR2 YFSETQ. The CDR3 is 12 amino acids. CDR3 loop: CASSRTGTEAFF. The CDR3 coding sequence is TGCGCCAGCAGCCGGACAGGCACTGAAGCTTTCTTT. Full variable domain (rest looked up from reference TRBV5-1 and TRBJ1-1): KAGVTQTPRYLIKTRGQQVTLSCSPISGHRSVSWYQQTPGQGLQFLFEYFSETQRNKGNFPGRFSGRQFSNSRSEMNVSTLELGDSALYLCASSRTGTEAFFGQGTRLTVV.

This rearrangement joins TRBV9 to TRBJ1-3; D not certain. The CDR3 has 15 residues. Between the trimmed V and J ends, which lost 4 bases and 0 bases, there was a span of 11 bases. CDR1 is SGDLS, CDR2 YYNGEE, per germline. The CDR3 region is CASSPSVNSGNTIYF. The CDR3 bases are TGTGCCAGCAGCCCGAGTGTTAACTCTGGAAACACCATATATTTT.

The table lists this clone with a count of one. The chain has TRBV7-3 and TRBJ2-2; weak D call: TRBD1 (5 bases). Trimming stripped 3 bases from V and 4 bases from J, with 24 bases between. Germline lookup yields CDR1 SGHTA and CDR2 FQGTGA. This CDR3 is 19 amino acids long. CDR3 amino acids: CASSLFRAGSMQGTGELFF. The CDR3 bases are TGTGCCAGCAGCTTGTTTCGGGCAGGGTCCATGCAGGGCACCGGGGAGCTGTTTTTT.

The chain links TRBV11-2 to TRBJ2-1, with 10 bases that match TRBD2. Trimming removed 7 bases from V and 6 bases from J; junction bases left unmatched: 3. There are 13 residues in the CDR3. In germline, CDR1 is SGHAT, CDR2 FQNNGV. CDR3: CASTWTSGNEQFF. The CDR3 nucleotides read TGTGCCAGCACTTGGACTAGCGGCAATGAGCAGTTCTTC.

The chain links TRBV27 to TRBJ2-7; 9 nucleotides line up with TRBD1. Germline lookup yields CDR1 MNHEY and CDR2 SMNVEV (reference sequence). The length of the CDR3 is 16 residues. The V segment lost 4 bases and the J segment 3 bases; nucleotides outside the gene matches: 10. CDR3 sequence (DNA): TGTGCCAGCAGTTCTCCGGGACAGGGAGATATCTACGAGCAGTACTTC. Residues: CASSSPGQGDIYEQYF.

Details on this clone: The sample contains more than one DNA sequence encoding this CDR3. The chain is built from TRBV6-5 and TRBJ1-1; D perhaps matches TRBD1 (6 bases). Germline CDR1 reads MNHEY; CDR2 reads SVGAGI. The length of the CDR3 is 14 residues. Deletions cut 0 bases from V and 3 bases from J, with 8 bases between. The CDR3 protein is CASSYSQGYTEAFF. The CDR3 bases are TGTGCCAGCAGTTACTCTCAGGGGTACACTGAAGCTTTCTTT.

This clone was detected only once. The J gene is TRBJ2-5, the V gene TRBV2; tentative D call: TRBD1 (5 bases). Looked up from germline, CDR1 is SNHLY and CDR2 is FYNNEI. The CDR3 has 13 amino acids. Deletions cut 7 bases from V and 5 bases from J, with 14 bases between. The CDR3, as DNA: TGTGCCAGCATCGAAGGGCCAGGGGAGACCCAGTACTTC. Translating it yields CASIEGPGETQYF.

This rearrangement joins TRBV5-1 to TRBJ2-1; TRBD2 aligns across 7 bases. The CDR3 consists of 18 residues. The V gene's germline CDR1 is SGHRS and CDR2 YFSETQ. Germline trimming cut 4 bases from V and 1 base from J; bases unmatched to any gene: 14. The CDR3 loop reads CASSLSLVAGVSYNEQFF. DNA of the CDR3: TGCGCCAGCAGCCTCTCTTTGGTTGCGGGAGTGTCCTACAATGAGCAGTTCTTC.

V gene TRBV5-1 combines with J gene TRBJ2-5, with 9 nucleotides matching TRBD1. Germline assignment: CDR1 SGHRS and CDR2 YFSETQ. With V trimmed by 4 bases and J by 5 bases, 9 bases remained unmatched. The CDR3 consists of 15 residues. The CDR3 here is CASSQGQGEGETQYF. The DNA of the CDR3 is TGCGCCAGCAGCCAGGGACAGGGAGAGGGGGAGACCCAGTACTTC.

The DNA of the CDR3 is TGTGCCAGCAGCGTAGGGGGGGCCGGGGAGCTGTTTTTT. Translated: CASSVGGAGELFF. This chain uses TRBV9 with TRBJ2-2, with D perhaps matching TRBD2 (6 bases). Trimming shortened V by 0 bases and J by 6 bases, and 6 bases separated the two germline ends. The germline V gene encodes CDR1 SGDLS and CDR2 YYNGEE. CDR3 length: 13 amino acids.